Below, 6 T cell receptor beta chains from the same sample are listed, as sequenced in a study of graft-versus-host responses after intestinal transplantation. Investigators plated some 200,000 CFSE-labeled responder cells together with some 200,000 irradiated stimulator cells labeled with violet dye. Profiling relied on immunoSEQ multiplex PCR, and the TCRdb table lists in-frame clones only, not all of them. The data show approximately 4,000 clones, around two fifths seen once. The starting material was alloreactive CD8+ T cells from a mixed lymphocyte reaction culture, obtained before transplantation. Subset indicated: CFSE-low proliferating T cells sorted from approximately six-day pre-transplant mixed lymphocyte reaction (GvH or HvG direction). Receptor source: a human patient who was an organ donor for intestinal transplantation.

The chain joins TRBV7-9 to TRBJ2-1, with 7 bases lining up with TRBD1. With 5 bases clipped from V and 8 bases from J, the junction kept 12 bases outside the gene matches. Germline V lookup: CDR1 SEHNR, CDR2 FQNEAQ (reference sequence). The CDR3 is 15 residues long. CDR3 protein: CASSADRVAMDEQFF. In DNA, the CDR3 is TGTGCCAGCAGCGCAGACAGGGTAGCAATGGATGAGCAGTTCTTC.

By proportion, this clone is large. The rearrangement links TRBV11-2 to TRBJ2-7; the D is unclear. Germline loops: CDR1 SGHAT, CDR2 FQNNGV. CDR3 length: 13 residues. V was shortened by 1 base and J by 4 bases, with 8 bases between the two germline ends. CDR3 residues: CASSLGPQYEQYF. CDR3 DNA sequence: TGTGCCAGCAGCTTAGGTCCACAATACGAGCAGTACTTC.

This clone was seen more than once but under ten times. V and J are TRBV6-6 and TRBJ1-1; D is unresolved. The CDR3 is 13 amino acids. V was trimmed by 3 bases and J by 5 bases, leaving 10 bases between them. CDR1 is MNHNY and CDR2 is SVGAGI in the germline V gene (reference sequence). The CDR3 here is CASSYTAGTEAFF. In DNA form, the CDR3 reads TGTGCCAGCAGTTATACCGCAGGTACTGAAGCTTTCTTT.

This chain connects TRBV28 to TRBJ2-5; TRBD2 matches 7 bases. The CDR3 sequence is 14 residues long. CDR1 is MDHEN and CDR2 is SYDVKM in the germline V gene. J lost 4 bases, V lost 4 bases, and 6 bases had no gene match. This CDR3 reads CASSWAGAGETQYF. Here the CDR3 DNA reads TGTGCCAGCAGTTGGGCGGGAGCGGGAGAGACCCAGTACTTC.

This rearrangement joins TRBV29-1 to TRBJ2-3, with TRBD2 matching over 8 bases. From germline, CDR1 is SQVTM and CDR2 ANQGSEA. Germline trimming cut 5 bases from V and 2 bases from J; bases unmatched to any gene: 9. This CDR3 spans 15 amino acids. DNA for the CDR3: TGCAGCGTTCAATATAGCGGGATAGCCACAGATACGCAGTATTTT. It translates to CSVQYSGIATDTQYF.

In its sample, this clone was seen once. The V gene is TRBV30, the J gene TRBJ2-7; a weak D match, TRBD2 (5 bases). Germline CDR1 GTSNPN, CDR2 SVGIG (reference sequence). V dropped 0 bases and J dropped 3 bases, with 18 bases sitting between them. The CDR3 runs 16 residues. For the CDR3, the DNA is TGTGCCTGGAGTGTCCAGAGGGCAGCTCAGTACTACGAGCAGTACTTC. It translates to CAWSVQRAAQYYEQYF.